This TCR beta chain was captured in a study of blood T cell repertoires in COVID-19. On the study more broadly: Sites across the United States, Italy and Spain contributed samples from acute and convalescent COVID-19. In each case, the material was cDNA or gDNA derived from T cells, B-cell-depleted T cells, or PBMCs.

Counting both end residues, the CDR3 totals 15 amino acids. As handled by the study authors: For nucleated cells, counts were estimated from reference gene primer amplification. The assay was immunoSEQ multiplex PCR, and TCRdb's table has in-frame clones only and misses some. V and J calls and clone size are those listed in that table; D and trimming were worked out from the DNA. This table holds 150,000 to 200,000 clones, 70% to 90% found once. For this clone: The DNA is left out, because the CDR3 cannot be placed on it with certainty; the CDR3 is given as TCRdb lists it.

The chain uses TRBV12-1 and TRBJ2-1; the table's D gene call, TRBD2, was not cross checked with the DNA. TRBV12-1 is an annotated pseudogene. This TCR came from a man aged 40-50 years with active or convalescent COVID-19. Sequencing input: peripheral blood. The CDR3 region is CASAAWAAGSNEQFF.